What follows is one T cell receptor beta chain and its context. This specimen comes from a study of response to subunit inactivated influenza vaccine. Germline CDR1 is LGHNA and CDR2 is YSLEER. The CDR3 has 17 amino acids. Losses at the gene ends were 4 bases for V and 4 bases for J; bases not matched to a gene: 14. TCRdb redid the calling of the RT-PCR reads with MiXCR, one entry per CDR3 protein. The table has some 150,000 distinct CDR3 sequences, approximately 12% seen once; the top ten hold roughly 29%. The same sample was also used in a study of T cells expressing NK-cell markers. From that paper: Making the TCR beta cDNA relied on 5'RACE template switching with UMIs. Sequencing covered eight donors, seven HCMV-seropositive and one seronegative. The share of CD8+ T cells held by dominant NKG2C+ clonotypes was roughly 1.0-7.5% in about six donors.

Sequenced here: CD8+ T cells sorted from PBMCs, sampled 12 days after vaccination. The receptor's source is a man in his fifties or sixties who received an inactivated influenza vaccine. The chain uses TRBV4-3 and TRBJ2-5; TRBD2 matches 8 bases. CDR3 loop: CASSPGLVTQGGETQYF. The CDR3 DNA sequence: TGCGCCAGCAGCCCGGGACTAGTCACCCAAGGAGGAGAGACCCAGTACTTC.